This is a list of T cell receptor beta chains from one sample in a study of T cell repertoires in cytomegalovirus infection. TCRdb re-called the reads with MiXCR, one entry per CDR3 protein. The table lists around 330,000 distinct CDR3 sequences, 15% to 20% of them singletons. Sequences were obtained from PBMCs. These receptor sequences come from a human donor in good health (CMV status not recorded). Some clones in this sample may be carry-over from other donors' samples. Both conserved end residues are part of each CDR3. A D gene is named only where the DNA matches it firmly. Size values are once, few and many counts, or a class for expanded clones, and some rows have none.

J,V,D,size,CDR3,DNA
TRBJ2-2,TRBV7-9,.,many,CASIHFRDRELFF,TGTGCCAGCATCCATTTCCGGGACAGGGAGCTGTTTTTT
TRBJ1-2,TRBV20-1,.,.,CSARDRGQLHNYGYTF,TGCAGTGCTAGAGATCGGGGGCAGCTTCATAACTATGGCTACACCTTC
TRBJ1-1,TRBV11-3,.,many,CASSLHFGENTEAFF,TGTGCCAGCAGTTTACACTTTGGGGAGAACACTGAAGCTTTCTTT
TRBJ2-5,TRBV18,.,few,CASSDIREETQYF,TGTGCCAGCTCAGACATAAGGGAAGAGACCCAGTACTTC
TRBJ1-5,TRBV20-1,.,few,CSARDWNNQPQHF,TGCAGTGCTAGAGATTGGAACAATCAGCCCCAGCATTTT
TRBJ2-7,TRBV7-2,TRBD1,many,CASSFPGGSYEQYF,TGTGCCAGCAGCTTCCCAGGGGGCTCCTACGAGCAGTACTTC
TRBJ1-3,TRBV6-1,.,many,CASSEHTGSSGNTIYF,TGTGCCAGCAGTGAACACACAGGATCCTCTGGAAACACCATATATTTT
TRBJ2-1,TRBV10-3,TRBD1,few,CAIRIDRDTYNEQFF,TGTGCCATCAGGATTGACAGGGATACCTACAATGAGCAGTTCTTC
TRBJ2-3,TRBV6-5,TRBD2,many,CASRSLAGGTDTQYF,TGTGCCAGCAGGTCCCTAGCGGGGGGCACAGATACGCAGTATTTT
TRBJ2-2,TRBV7-2,.,many,CASSQQPVAPNTGELFF,TGTGCCAGCAGCCAACAGCCGGTGGCACCGAACACCGGGGAGCTGTTTTTT
TRBJ1-4,TRBV2,.,.,CASSLPSNEKLFF,TGTGCCAGCAGTCTTCCCTCTAATGAAAAACTGTTTTTT
TRBJ2-2,TRBV10-3,.,few,CAIRVGPGEDTGELFF,TGTGCCATCAGGGTGGGACCGGGTGAGGACACCGGGGAGCTGTTTTTT
TRBJ2-7,TRBV6-1,TRBD1,many,CASSLRQGYEQYF,TGTGCCAGCAGCCTCCGACAGGGCTACGAGCAGTACTTC
TRBJ2-3,TRBV12-3/TRBV12-4,TRBD2,.,CANSLGGTYTDTQYF,TGTGCCAACAGCTTGGGGGGGACCTACACAGATACGCAGTATTTT
TRBJ2-3,TRBV11-2,.,.,CASSSGQILYF,TGTGCCAGCAGCTCGGGGCAGATTTTGTATTTT
TRBJ2-6,TRBV4-3,TRBD1,.,CASSPTGGPGTNVLTF,TGCGCCAGCAGCCCGACAGGGGGCCCTGGGACCAACGTCCTGACTTTC
TRBJ2-6,TRBV11-2,.,.,CASRTLRDARGGGANVLTF,TGTGCCAGCAGAACCCTCCGGGACGCACGTGGAGGCGGGGCCAACGTCCTGACTTTC
TRBJ2-3,TRBV7-9,.,.,CASSLGGIRGRTQYF,TGTGCCAGCAGCTTAGGCGGAATCCGTGGCCGTACGCAGTATTTT
TRBJ1-1,TRBV6-2/TRBV6-3,.,many,CASGRGMNTEAFF,TGTGCCAGCGGTCGGGGGATGAACACTGAAGCTTTCTTT
TRBJ2-7,TRBV6-5,TRBD1,few,CASSYSGGTGSGEQYF,TGTGCCAGCAGTTACTCGGGAGGGACAGGGTCTGGCGAGCAGTACTTC
TRBJ2-3,TRBV10-3,TRBD1,few,CATRGQSTDTQYF,TGTGCCACCCGGGGACAGAGCACAGATACGCAGTATTTT
TRBJ1-2,TRBV6-6,.,.,CASSYPIGGAGTYGYTF,TGTGCCAGCAGTTACCCGATCGGGGGGGCGGGGACCTATGGCTACACCTTC
TRBJ2-1,TRBV7-2,.,.,CASSLVTANEQFF,TGTGCCAGCAGCTTAGTGACGGCCAATGAGCAGTTCTTC
TRBJ2-7,TRBV7-9,.,few,CASSSSSDEQYF,TGTGCCAGCAGCTCCTCATCGGACGAGCAGTACTTC
TRBJ2-3,TRBV2,.,once,CASSESVDTQYF,TGTGCCAGCAGTGAATCCGTGGATACGCAGTATTTT
TRBJ2-1,TRBV7-8,TRBD2,few,CASSWGLAVSYNEQFF,TGTGCCAGCAGCTGGGGACTAGCGGTTTCCTACAATGAGCAGTTCTTC
TRBJ2-1,TRBV5-3,.,.,CASSFHGEDEQFF,TGTGCCAGCAGCTTTCACGGGGAGGATGAGCAGTTCTTC
TRBJ2-2,TRBV7-6,.,many,CASSSIILETGELFF,TGTGCCAGCAGCTCGATAATCTTAGAAACCGGGGAGCTGTTTTTT
TRBJ1-4,TRBV2,TRBD1,few,CASSKQGAGEKLFF,TGTGCCAGCAGCAAACAGGGGGCCGGGGAAAAACTGTTTTTT
TRBJ2-1,TRBV5-6,.,few,CASSPRVLYNEQFF,TGTGCCAGCAGCCCTAGAGTCCTCTACAATGAGCAGTTCTTC
TRBJ1-4,TRBV18,.,few,CASSPQLGEKLFF,TGTGCCAGCTCACCACAGCTGGGTGAAAAACTGTTTTTT
TRBJ2-5,TRBV7-2,.,many,CASSWLETQYF,TGTGCCAGCAGCTGGTTGGAGACCCAGTACTTC
TRBJ1-1,TRBV7-6,.,many,CASSLVVAPGPMNTEAFF,TGTGCCAGCAGCTTAGTAGTGGCTCCGGGTCCCATGAACACTGAAGCTTTCTTT
TRBJ2-1,TRBV4-1,TRBD2,many,CASSQGLAGGTSYNEQFF,TGCGCCAGCAGCCAAGGGCTAGCGGGGGGTACCTCCTACAATGAGCAGTTCTTC
TRBJ1-5,TRBV28,.,.,CASSLIRGWQPQHF,TGTGCCAGCAGTTTAATAAGGGGCTGGCAGCCCCAGCATTTT
TRBJ1-4,TRBV20-1,TRBD1,few,CSARPGTGLEKLFF,TGCAGTGCTAGACCCGGGACAGGGCTCGAAAAACTGTTTTTT
TRBJ1-1,TRBV25-1,.,once,CASSEIYGGTEAFF,TGTGCCAGCAGTGAAATATATGGCGGCACTGAAGCTTTCTTT
TRBJ2-2,TRBV2,.,.,CASSQQGVGELFF,TGTGCCAGCAGCCAACAGGGAGTCGGGGAGCTGTTTTTT
TRBJ2-7,TRBV7-8,TRBD2,many,CASSVDSGGRVGGAYEQYF,TGTGCCAGCAGCGTGGATAGCGGGGGACGGGTGGGGGGGGCCTACGAGCAGTACTTC
TRBJ2-7,TRBV18,.,.,CASSPPGSIYEQYF,TGTGCCAGCTCACCACCTGGCAGCATCTACGAGCAGTACTTC
TRBJ1-3,TRBV7-9,.,few,CASSPAGSGNTIYF,TGTGCCAGCAGCCCGGCGGGCTCTGGAAACACCATATATTTT
TRBJ1-1,TRBV7-2,TRBD1,many,CASSPGGGGNTEAFF,TGTGCCAGCAGCCCAGGGGGGGGTGGGAACACTGAAGCTTTCTTT
TRBJ1-4,TRBV6-6,.,.,CASSYPRWYDSRGDKASNEKLFF,TGTGCCAGCAGTTACCCGCGTTGGTATGACTCCCGAGGGGACAAAGCAAGTAATGAAAAACTGTTTTTT
TRBJ2-7,TRBV27,.,.,CASSLGGGIEQYF,TGTGCCAGCAGTTTGGGGGGGGGCATCGAGCAGTACTTC
TRBJ1-2,TRBV27,.,.,CASSSGDGLGGGYTF,TGTGCCAGCAGTTCGGGGGACGGTTTGGGTGGTGGCTACACCTTC
TRBJ2-7,TRBV14,.,.,CASSHYLRVTAAYEQYF,TGTGCCAGCAGCCATTATCTCCGGGTCACGGCCGCCTACGAGCAGTACTTC
TRBJ1-5,TRBV12-3/TRBV12-4,.,.,CASSQGPSNQPQHF,TGTGCCAGCAGTCAGGGTCCAAGCAATCAGCCCCAGCATTTT
TRBJ2-2,TRBV6-2/TRBV6-3,TRBD2,many,CASSYEISGDQGTGELFF,TGTGCCAGCAGTTACGAGATTAGCGGGGACCAGGGGACCGGGGAGCTGTTTTTT
TRBJ2-2,TRBV14,TRBD1,few,CASCRDRGQGELFF,TGTGCCAGCTGCCGGGACAGGGGACAGGGGGAGCTGTTTTTT
TRBJ2-7,TRBV4-3,.,.,CASSPPEKSVQLSYEQYF,TGCGCCAGCAGCCCCCCGGAAAAATCCGTACAACTCTCCTACGAGCAGTACTTC
TRBJ1-2,TRBV28,.,.,CASSFGADPNYGYTF,TGTGCCAGCAGTTTCGGGGCGGATCCTAACTATGGCTACACCTTC
TRBJ1-4,TRBV12-3/TRBV12-4,.,.,CASSFTGGDEKLFF,TGTGCCAGCAGTTTTACTGGGGGCGATGAAAAACTGTTTTTT
TRBJ1-4,TRBV2,.,few,CASNVDYNEKLFF,TGTGCCAGCAATGTCGACTATAATGAAAAACTGTTTTTT
TRBJ1-1,TRBV4-1,.,many,CASSQEPGVNTEAFF,TGCGCCAGCAGCCAAGAACCGGGGGTTAACACTGAAGCTTTCTTT
TRBJ2-1,TRBV9,TRBD2,few,CASSSSLAGGYNEQFF,TGTGCCAGCAGCTCAAGCTTAGCGGGAGGGTACAATGAGCAGTTCTTC
TRBJ2-1,TRBV4-2,TRBD2,few,CASSHEAGGPYNEQFF,TGTGCCAGCAGCCACGAAGCGGGGGGACCCTACAATGAGCAGTTCTTC
TRBJ2-1,TRBV11-2,.,.,CASSLNPSNYNEQFF,TGTGCCAGCAGCTTAAACCCGAGCAATTACAATGAGCAGTTCTTC